This entry describes one TCR beta chain. V was shortened by 0 bases and J by 0 bases, with 14 bases between the two germline ends. This CDR3 is built from 17 residues. The germline CDR1 and CDR2 sequences are MGHRA and YSYEKL. Clones were read by immunoSEQ multiplex PCR, and TCRdb kept only the in-frame ones, dropping some. In the table there are hundreds of thousands of clones, roughly 88% of which are singletons. Ages ranged from about 18 to 89 years, with residence in about 23 US areas. These data are taken from a study of blood T cell repertoires in COVID-19. The material sequenced was PBMCs or T cells enriched from blood (not recorded which). The clonotype comes from a woman aged 25 to 45 who had recovered from COVID-19. J is TRBJ1-1 and V is TRBV4-1; a possible D gene is TRBD1 (6 bases). This chain's CDR3 is CASSQDLGGPMNTEAFF. In DNA form, the CDR3 reads TGCGCCAGCAGCCAAGATCTCGGGGGGCCGATGAACACTGAAGCTTTCTTT.